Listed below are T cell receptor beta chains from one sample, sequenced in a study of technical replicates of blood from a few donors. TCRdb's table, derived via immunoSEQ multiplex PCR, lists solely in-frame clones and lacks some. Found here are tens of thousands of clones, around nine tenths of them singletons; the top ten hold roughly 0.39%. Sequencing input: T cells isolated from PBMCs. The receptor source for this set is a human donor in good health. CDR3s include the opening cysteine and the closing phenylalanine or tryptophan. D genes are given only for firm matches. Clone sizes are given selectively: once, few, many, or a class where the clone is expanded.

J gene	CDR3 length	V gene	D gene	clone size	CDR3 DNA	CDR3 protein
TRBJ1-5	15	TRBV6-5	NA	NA	TGTGCCAGCAGTCTTACAGGGAACAGCAATCAGCCCCAGCATTTT	CASSLTGNSNQPQHF
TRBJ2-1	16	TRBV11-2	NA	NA	TGTGCCAGCAGCTTAGAATTGCTAGCCCTAGGCGATGAGCAGTTCTTC	CASSLELLALGDEQFF
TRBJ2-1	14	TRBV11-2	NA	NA	TGTGCCAGCAGCTACTCTTATTCCTACAATGAGCAGTTCTTC	CASSYSYSYNEQFF
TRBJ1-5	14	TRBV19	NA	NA	TGTGCCAGTAGTATAGGGCAGAGGAATCAGCCCCAGCATTTT	CASSIGQRNQPQHF
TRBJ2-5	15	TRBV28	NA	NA	TGTGCCAGCAGTTTAGAGGTTAGGCCACAAGAGACCCAGTACTTC	CASSLEVRPQETQYF
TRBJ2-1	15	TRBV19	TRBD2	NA	TGTGCCAGTAGTATACGGGTAGCGGGAGTAACTGAGCAGTTCTTC	CASSIRVAGVTEQFF
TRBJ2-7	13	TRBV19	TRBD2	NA	TGTGCCAGTAGTATAGAAGAGGGACTAGCGCAGTACTTC	CASSIEEGLAQYF
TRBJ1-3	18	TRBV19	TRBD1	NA	TGTGCCAGTAGTTCCGAGGGACAGGCGAAAAGATGGGGAAACACCATATATTTT	CASSSEGQAKRWGNTIYF
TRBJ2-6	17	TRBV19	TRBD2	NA	TGTGCCAGTATTCTGACTAGCGGGAGAGCTGGGGCCAACGTCCTGACTTTC	CASILTSGRAGANVLTF
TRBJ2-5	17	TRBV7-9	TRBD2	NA	TGTGCCAGCAGCCAGCTAGCGGGAGGGCCTCAGGGGGAGACCCAGTACTTC	CASSQLAGGPQGETQYF
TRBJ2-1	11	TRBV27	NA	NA	TGTGCCAGCAGCTATTACAATGAGCAGTTCTTC	CASSYYNEQFF
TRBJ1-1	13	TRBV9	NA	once	TGTGCCAGCAGCGCACACGCGAACACTGAAGCTTTCTTT	CASSAHANTEAFF
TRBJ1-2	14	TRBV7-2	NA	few	TGTGCCAGCAGCAAAGGTCAGGGGTTTGCTGGCTACACCTTC	CASSKGQGFAGYTF
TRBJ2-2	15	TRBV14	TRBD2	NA	TGTGCCAGCACTACTGGGTTAGCGGGCACCGGGGAGCTGTTTTTT	CASTTGLAGTGELFF
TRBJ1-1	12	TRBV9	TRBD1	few	TGTGCCAGCAGCGGGAAACAGGGGATGACTTTCTTT	CASSGKQGMTFF
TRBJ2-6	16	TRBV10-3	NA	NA	TGTGCCATCAAACAGGGATTAGAGTCTGGGGCCAACGTCCTGACTTTC	CAIKQGLESGANVLTF
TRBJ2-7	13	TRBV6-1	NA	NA	TGTGCCAGCAGTGAACTCCAGGGCTACGAGCAGTACTTC	CASSELQGYEQYF
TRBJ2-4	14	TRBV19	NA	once	TGTGCCAGTAGTGAGGAGCCTCTCAAAAACATTCAGTACTTC	CASSEEPLKNIQYF
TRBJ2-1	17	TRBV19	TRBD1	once	TGTGCCAGCCGACAGGGTACCGGGACGGAATTCTACAATGAGCAGTTCTTC	CASRQGTGTEFYNEQFF
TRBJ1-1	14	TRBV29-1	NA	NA	TGCAGCGTTGAAGTAGAGGGGGTGAACACTGAAGCTTTCTTT	CSVEVEGVNTEAFF
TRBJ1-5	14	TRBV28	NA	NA	TGTGCCAGCGCGCGGGGAAATGGCAATCAGCCCCAGCATTTT	CASARGNGNQPQHF
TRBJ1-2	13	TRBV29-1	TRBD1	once	TGCAGCGCTAATGACAGGGGAGGGGATGGCTACACCTTC	CSANDRGGDGYTF
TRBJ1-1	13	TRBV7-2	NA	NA	TGTGCCAGCAGCCTCGGGAGGAACACTGAAGCTTTCTTT	CASSLGRNTEAFF
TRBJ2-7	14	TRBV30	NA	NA	TGTGCCTGGAGTGTCGGGGTTAGCTCCTACGAGCAGTACTTC	CAWSVGVSSYEQYF
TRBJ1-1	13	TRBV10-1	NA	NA	TGCGCCAGCAGTGGGGGGGACCCTACTGAAGCTTTCTTT	CASSGGDPTEAFF
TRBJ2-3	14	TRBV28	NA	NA	TGTGCCAGCAGTTTATGGCGGAGCACAGATACGCAGTATTTT	CASSLWRSTDTQYF
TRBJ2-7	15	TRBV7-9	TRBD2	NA	TGTGCCAGCAGCTTAGGGACTAGCGGGAGTAACGAGCAGTACTTC	CASSLGTSGSNEQYF
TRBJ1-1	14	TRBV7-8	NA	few	TGTGCCAGCAGCTTAAATGGGGCAGCCACTGAAGCTTTCTTT	CASSLNGAATEAFF
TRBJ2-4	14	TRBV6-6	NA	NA	TGTGCCAGCAGTTCGGGGTCCGTCAAAAACATTCAGTACTTC	CASSSGSVKNIQYF
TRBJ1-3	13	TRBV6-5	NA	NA	TGTGCCAGCAAGGGAGTCTCTGGAAACACCATATATTTT	CASKGVSGNTIYF
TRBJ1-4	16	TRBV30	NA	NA	TGTGCCTGGAGTCTAATACATCCGGTGAGGGCTGAAAAACTGTTTTTT	CAWSLIHPVRAEKLFF
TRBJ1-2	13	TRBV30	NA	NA	TGTGCCTGGAGTGCCGGGAGAGTGAGTAGTCGCACCTTC	CAWSAGRVSSRTF